Reported below is one TCR beta chain. Its antigen is unidentified. The entry originates in a study of human T cells and chemical hapten exposure. Whole-study results and caveats: It was expanded TCRs that formed significantly more large CDR3 similarity clusters than controls did.

Methods used by the authors: Sampled TCR counts reached a median of approximately 100,000 per sample, with values ranging from roughly 23,224 to 690,600. TCRdb processed the RACE reads anew with MiXCR; each CDR3 protein has one entry. None of the V and J calls come from the authors' own analysis; TCRdb made them. The table has a few hundred thousand distinct CDR3 sequences, around 5% seen once. The CDR3 covers 15 residues. CDR1 and CDR2 (germline): SGHTA, FQGNSA. The germline V and J ends were trimmed by 2 bases and 0 bases, with 8 bases remaining between them. Regarding time point: pre-sensitization, week 0. Treatment here: therapeutic diphenylcyclopropenone sensitization with weekly scalp DPC.

The receptor was derived from a woman under 30 with alopecia areata. Some clones in this sample may be carry-over from other donors' samples. The J gene is TRBJ1-3, the V gene TRBV7-2; D remains ambiguous. Sample: whole blood, taken in connection with sensitization to the hapten diphenylcyclopropenone (DPC). As DNA, the CDR3 is TGTGCCAGCAGCTTAAACCAGTTCTCTGGAAACACCATATATTTT. Amino acid sequence: CASSLNQFSGNTIYF.